The 5 T cell receptor beta chains given below trace back to one sample, sequenced in a study of T cell responses to AZD1222 COVID-19 vaccine. Data came from immunoSEQ multiplex PCR; TCRdb stores just in-frame clones and leaves some out. The sample has 180,000 or so clones, approximately 91% seen once; the top ten hold roughly 1.9%. The source was peripheral blood, collected 28 days after the second AZD1222 dose. Source of these receptors: an adult who received the AZD1222 COVID-19 vaccine.

V usage is TRBV2 and J usage is TRBJ1-4; no reliable D call. V lost 6 bases, J lost 7 bases, and 15 bases lay in between. Per germline, CDR1 SNHLY and CDR2 FYNNEI. The CDR3 has 14 residues. CDR3 residues: CASSGRPEGEKLFF. The CDR3 DNA is TGTGCCAGCAGCGGACGCCCTGAGGGTGAAAAACTGTTTTTT.

This sequence joins TRBV9 and TRBJ1-2; 8 positions match TRBD1. CDR1 is SGDLS and CDR2 is YYNGEE in the germline V gene. Trimming at V came to 0 bases and at J to 7 bases, leaving 14 bases not matched to a gene. CDR3 length equals 17 residues. The CDR3 DNA reads as TGTGCCAGCAGCGTAGACTCTCTTGGGCAGGGGGCTTCTGGCTACACCTTC. Translated, it gives CASSVDSLGQGASGYTF.

This chain joins TRBV29-1 and TRBJ2-5, with D tentatively TRBD1 (6 bases). The length of the CDR3 is 15 residues. The V gene lost 3 bases and the J gene lost 3 bases, with 17 bases spanning the gap. Germline CDR1 is SQVTM and CDR2 is ANQGSEA. CDR3 coding DNA: TGCAGCGTTGAGCCGGGACACCTCCTAGAAGAGACCCAGTACTTC. Translated: CSVEPGHLLEETQYF.

This clone has a single count. The gene calls are TRBV24-1 and TRBJ2-1; 7 nucleotides agree with TRBD2. In germline, CDR1 is KGHDR, CDR2 SFDVKD. Trimming at V came to 2 bases and at J to 6 bases, leaving 3 bases not matched to a gene. The CDR3 sequence is 14 residues long. The CDR3 sequence is CATSDWGGSNEQFF. The CDR3 DNA reads TGTGCCACCAGTGATTGGGGCGGGAGCAATGAGCAGTTCTTC.

This clone appeared once. The rearrangement joins TRBV12-5 to TRBJ2-2; D is ambiguous. CDR1 is LGHNT and CDR2 is FRNRAP in the germline V gene. The CDR3 has 15 amino acids. V gave up 2 bases and J gave up 3 bases, with 10 bases separating them. The CDR3 region is CASGLKGPDTGELFF. CDR3 coding DNA: TGTGCTAGTGGTTTGAAGGGCCCCGACACCGGGGAGCTGTTTTTT. The variable domain in full, with the rest retrieved from reference TRBV12-5 and TRBJ2-2, is DARVTQTPRHKVTEMGQEVTMRCQPILGHNTVFWYRQTMMQGLELLAYFRNRAPLDDSGMPKDRFSAEMPDATLATLKIQPSEPRDSAVYFCASGLKGPDTGELFFGEGSRLTVL.